This TCR beta chain was recovered during a study of blood T cells in healthy people across ages. Study-wide results and caveats: Per million T cells, TCR beta diversity dropped roughly linearly as age increased. With unsorted PBMCs, a conclusive comparison of naive versus antigen-experienced cells was not possible.

A sample-barcoded 5' primer and a J-beta primer mix were used in a second PCR of about 7 to 12 cycles. TCRdb reanalysed the 5' RACE reads using MiXCR and keeps one entry per CDR3 protein. This sample has hundreds of thousands of distinct CDR3 sequences, with around 42% found just once. The CDR3 has 14 residues. Germline CDR1 and CDR2: MNHEY and SVGEGT. Comments on this clonotype: Its antigen is still unknown. It may be a read error: a sequence one base away is much more abundant.

The source of this sequence is a man aged 60 to 69 in good health. What was sequenced was blood. V and J are TRBV6-2 or TRBV6-3 and TRBJ2-4; 7 nucleotides agree with TRBD1. The CDR3 here is CAGSSVAGGNIQYF. CDR3 coding DNA: TGTGCCGGCAGTTCCGTTGCAGGGGGAAACATTCAGTACTTC.